The clone carrying this T cell receptor beta chain was counted many times. As yet, its antigen is unknown. The sample comes from a study of blood T cells in healthy people across ages. With a J-beta primer mix and a sample-barcoded 5' primer, a second PCR ran roughly 7 to 11 cycles. Each sample yielded at least 2.5 million CDR3-containing paired-end reads. TCRdb called the 5' RACE reads again in MiXCR, with one record for every CDR3 protein. The table lists over 600,000 distinct CDR3 sequences, around half of them singletons. General observations from the study: Measured against age, TCR beta diversity per million T cells decreased in a roughly linear manner.

The sequencing input was blood. The receptor's source is an elderly man in good health.

The CDR3 loop reads CSVGTSSGEQYF. CDR3 DNA: TGCAGCGTTGGGACTAGCTCAGGCGAGCAGTACTTC. This chain uses TRBV29-1 with TRBJ2-7; 8 bases map to TRBD2. The CDR3 has 12 amino acids. The V gene end was trimmed by 4 bases and the J gene end by 6 bases; junction bases not matched to a gene: 5. Germline V gene lookup returns CDR1 SQVTM and CDR2 ANQGSEA.